These 2 T cell receptor beta chains were all obtained from the same sample, sequenced in a study of cytomegalovirus exposure and HLA in healthy donors. The PCR made use of 60 Vbeta and 13 Jbeta primers. Assay: immunoSEQ multiplex PCR; the TCRdb copy retains only in-frame clones and omits some. This table has about 200,000 clones, over 65% appearing once. The material sequenced was PBMCs. The source is a man aged 40-55 years in good health and CMV-seronegative.

V and J are TRBV10-3 and TRBJ2-7; 9 bases match TRBD1. The CDR3 spans 14 residues. From germline, CDR1 is ENHRY and CDR2 SYGVKD. With V trimmed by 4 bases and J by 6 bases, 7 bases remained unmatched. The CDR3 DNA sequence: TGTGCCATCAGTGTTGCCGGGACAGGGAGCGAGCAGTACTTC. The encoded protein is CAISVAGTGSEQYF.

This clone has a handful of counts. The V gene is TRBV6-5, the J gene TRBJ2-7; perhaps TRBD1 as D (6 bases). Deletions cut 9 bases from V and 6 bases from J, with 18 bases between. This CDR3 contains 13 residues. CDR1 and CDR2 from the germline V gene are MNHEY and SVGAGI. CDR3 residues: CARLYRVLLEQYF. DNA of the CDR3: TGTGCCAGGTTATACAGGGTTTTACTCGAGCAGTACTTC.